This T cell receptor (beta chain) emerged from a study of blood T cell repertoires in COVID-19. On the study more broadly: Samples representing acute and convalescent COVID-19 were sourced from the United States, Italy and Spain. From T cells, B-cell-depleted T cells, or PBMCs came the material, which was cDNA or gDNA.

The V gene end was trimmed by 5 bases and the J gene end by 6 bases; junction bases not matched to a gene: 11. This CDR3 has 15 residues. Germline-derived CDR1 and CDR2 are MNHEY and SVGAGI. Methods used by the authors: Reference gene primers were amplified, and this amplification served to estimate nucleated cell counts. The table came from immunoSEQ multiplex PCR; TCRdb's copy has only in-frame clones and leaves some out. V, J and clone size were drawn from that table, and D and trimming were deduced from the DNA. The table has roughly 70,000 clones, around nine tenths seen once; the top ten hold about 2.9%.

V gene TRBV6-5 combines with J gene TRBJ2-5; 8 bases agree with TRBD2. The TCR sequence derives from a man aged 65 to 79 with active or convalescent COVID-19. Sequenced input: peripheral blood. The CDR3 loop is CASSRPGLDAKTQYF. Here the CDR3 DNA reads TGTGCCAGCAGTCGACCGGGACTAGACGCGAAGACCCAGTACTTC.